A selection of T cell receptor beta chains follows, all from one sample in a study of blood T cell repertoires in COVID-19. Sequencing used immunoSEQ multiplex PCR; TCRdb keeps in-frame clones, though not all of them. This sample yields roughly 150,000 clones, of which 89% are seen a single time; 2.5% to 3% belongs to the top ten. What was sequenced was peripheral blood. These receptor sequences come from a man in his 60s with acute or convalescent COVID-19. The CDR3 runs from the conserved cysteine through the conserved F or W. The order of the fields is J gene, V gene, clone size, D gene, CDR3 protein, CDR3 DNA. The D gene is left open where the match is weak. Clone size is not always given. Where it is, it says once, few, many or a class for expanded clones.

>TRBJ1-4|TRBV9|NA|NA
CASSARQTNEKLFF
TGTGCCAGCAGCGCAAGACAAACAAATGAAAAACTGTTTTTT
>TRBJ2-5|TRBV6-6|NA|NA
CACKGQSSETQYF
TGTGCTTGCAAGGGACAATCTTCAGAGACCCAGTACTTC
>TRBJ2-4|TRBV18|NA|NA
CASSPGFGESAKNIQYF
TGTGCCAGCTCACCAGGATTCGGGGAATCGGCCAAAAACATTCAGTACTTC
>TRBJ2-1|TRBV5-1|NA|TRBD2
CASRGSGGALNEQFF
TGCGCCAGCAGAGGTAGCGGGGGGGCCTTAAATGAGCAGTTCTTC
>TRBJ2-3|TRBV6-4|NA|NA
CASSYLFGVDSTDTQYF
TGTGCCAGCAGCTACTTGTTCGGGGTGGATAGCACAGATACGCAGTATTTT
>TRBJ1-5|TRBV4-3|NA|NA
CASSQERGRQPQHF
TGCGCCAGCAGCCAGGAGAGAGGGAGGCAGCCCCAGCATTTT
>TRBJ1-5|TRBV15|NA|NA
CATSRDNRRDQPQHF
TGTGCCACCAGCAGAGATAATAGGCGGGATCAGCCCCAGCATTTT
>TRBJ1-5|TRBV6-6|NA|NA
CASSYPYSNQPQHF
TGTGCCAGCAGTTACCCCTATAGCAATCAGCCCCAGCATTTT
>TRBJ1-2|TRBV3-1/TRBV3-2|NA|NA
CASSQRTDYGYTF
TGTGCCAGCAGCCAAAGGACAGACTATGGCTACACCTTC
>TRBJ1-5|TRBV20-1|NA|TRBD1
CSASGQGSVEHF
TGCAGTGCTAGTGGACAGGGGAGTGTTGAGCATTTT
>TRBJ1-1|TRBV3-1/TRBV3-2|NA|TRBD1
CASSTGGTNTEAFF
TGTGCCAGCAGTACAGGGGGGACGAACACTGAAGCTTTCTTT
>TRBJ1-2|TRBV29-1|once|TRBD1
CSVVQGASYGYTF
TGCAGCGTTGTTCAGGGGGCGAGCTATGGCTACACCTTC
>TRBJ1-2|TRBV7-2|few|NA
CASPLRGGDDNYGYTF
TGTGCCAGCCCCCTACGCGGAGGGGATGATAACTATGGCTACACCTTC
>TRBJ2-6|TRBV5-1|NA|NA
CASHRELAGANVLTF
TGCGCCAGTCACAGGGAATTGGCCGGGGCCAACGTCCTGACTTTC
>TRBJ2-7|TRBV6-2/TRBV6-3|NA|NA
CASSYRLGPYEQYF
TGTGCCAGCAGTTACCGACTGGGGCCCTACGAGCAGTACTTC
>TRBJ2-1|TRBV6-5|once|TRBD1
CASSLGTGVGQFF
TGTGCCAGCAGTTTAGGAACAGGGGTCGGCCAGTTCTTC
>TRBJ1-4|TRBV2|NA|NA
CASSEVMQGLEKLFF
TGTGCCAGCAGTGAGGTTATGCAGGGCTTAGAAAAACTGTTTTTT
>TRBJ1-2|TRBV2|NA|NA
CASRVDYGYTF
TGTGCCAGCAGGGTAGACTATGGCTACACCTTC
>TRBJ2-1|TRBV7-6|NA|TRBD1
CASSPRGQGAIGSYNEQFF
TGTGCCAGCAGCCCGAGGGGACAGGGTGCTATTGGGTCCTACAATGAGCAGTTCTTC